A single T cell receptor beta chain is shown here with its context. What it recognizes is unknown. Time point noted: before natalizumab initiation. This record comes from a study of multiple sclerosis patients with progressive multifocal leukoencephalopathy. Background on the study: Controls were natalizumab-treated multiple sclerosis patients who did not develop PML, sampled longitudinally. General study results and limits: TRBV and TRBJ usage showed no common pattern when PML developed. Most PML patients had lower entropy, suggesting less diverse TRB repertoires.

In germline, CDR1 is SGHTA, CDR2 FQGNSA. This CDR3 spans 11 amino acids. V lost 5 bases, J lost 11 bases, and 9 bases lay in between. Profiled with immunoSEQ multiplex PCR; TCRdb holds only in-frame clones, not every one. This table holds tens of thousands of clones, nearly 95% found once. Sequencing was done on a sample of PBMCs. This TCR was sampled from a man aged 25-45 years with multiple sclerosis. The J gene is TRBJ2-2, the V gene TRBV7-2, with unresolved D. CDR3 loop: CASSTAVELFF. DNA for the CDR3: TGTGCCAGCAGCACCGCGGTTGAGCTGTTTTTT.